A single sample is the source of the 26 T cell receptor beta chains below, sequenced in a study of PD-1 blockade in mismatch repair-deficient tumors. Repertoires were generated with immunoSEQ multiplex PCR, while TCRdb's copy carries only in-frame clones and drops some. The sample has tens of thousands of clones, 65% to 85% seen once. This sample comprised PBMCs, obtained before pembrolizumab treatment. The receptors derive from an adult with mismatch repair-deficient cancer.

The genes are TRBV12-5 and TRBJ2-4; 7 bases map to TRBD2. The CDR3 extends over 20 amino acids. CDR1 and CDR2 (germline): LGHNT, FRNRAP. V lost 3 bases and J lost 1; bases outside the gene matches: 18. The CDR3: CASGLPGDYGYSEAKNIQYF. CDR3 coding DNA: TGTGCTAGTGGTTTACCGGGGGACTACGGTTATTCGGAGGCCAAAAACATTCAGTACTTC.

CDR3 in amino acids: CASSLGTYYEQYF. CDR3 nucleotide sequence: TGCGCCAGCAGCTTGGGAACTTACTACGAGCAGTACTTC. This chain links TRBV5-1 with TRBJ2-7; D is ambiguous. The CDR3 consists of 13 residues. The germline V gene has CDR1 SGHRS and CDR2 YFSETQ. Trimming pared 0 bases from V and 3 bases from J, leaving 7 bases between.

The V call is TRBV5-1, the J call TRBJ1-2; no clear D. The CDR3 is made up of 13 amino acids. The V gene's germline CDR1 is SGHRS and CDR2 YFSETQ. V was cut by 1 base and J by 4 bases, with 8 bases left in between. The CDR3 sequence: CASSLLQSYGYTF. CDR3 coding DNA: TGCGCCAGCAGCTTGCTACAGTCCTATGGCTACACCTTC. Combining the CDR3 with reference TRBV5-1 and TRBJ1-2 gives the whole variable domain KAGVTQTPRYLIKTRGQQVTLSCSPISGHRSVSWYQQTPGQGLQFLFEYFSETQRNKGNFPGRFSGRQFSNSRSEMNVSTLELGDSALYLCASSLLQSYGYTFGSGTRLTVV.

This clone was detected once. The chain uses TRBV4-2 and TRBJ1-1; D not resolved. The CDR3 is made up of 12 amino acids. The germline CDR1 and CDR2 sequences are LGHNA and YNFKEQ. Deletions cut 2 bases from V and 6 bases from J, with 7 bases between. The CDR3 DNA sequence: TGTGCCAGCAGCCAAAACCCGGCTGAAGCTTTCTTT. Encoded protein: CASSQNPAEAFF.

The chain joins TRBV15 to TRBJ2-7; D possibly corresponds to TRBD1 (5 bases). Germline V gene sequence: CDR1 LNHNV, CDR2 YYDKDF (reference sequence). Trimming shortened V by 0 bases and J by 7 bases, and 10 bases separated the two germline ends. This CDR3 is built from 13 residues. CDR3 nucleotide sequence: TGTGCCACCAGCAGAGATCTTGCAGGGGAGCAGTACTTC. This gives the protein CATSRDLAGEQYF.

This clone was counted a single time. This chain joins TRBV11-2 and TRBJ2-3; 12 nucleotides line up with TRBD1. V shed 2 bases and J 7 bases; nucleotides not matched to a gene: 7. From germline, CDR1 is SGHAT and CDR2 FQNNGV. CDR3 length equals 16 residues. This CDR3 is CASSLMGQGAMYTQYF. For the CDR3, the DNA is TGTGCCAGCAGCTTAATGGGACAGGGGGCGATGTATACGCAGTATTTT.

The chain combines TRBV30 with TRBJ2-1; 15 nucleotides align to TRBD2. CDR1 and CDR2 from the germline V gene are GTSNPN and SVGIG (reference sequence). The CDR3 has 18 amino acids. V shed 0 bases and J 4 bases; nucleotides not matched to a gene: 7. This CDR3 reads CAWSVGLAGGPKYNEQFF. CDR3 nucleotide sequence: TGTGCCTGGAGTGTAGGACTAGCGGGAGGGCCGAAGTACAATGAGCAGTTCTTC.

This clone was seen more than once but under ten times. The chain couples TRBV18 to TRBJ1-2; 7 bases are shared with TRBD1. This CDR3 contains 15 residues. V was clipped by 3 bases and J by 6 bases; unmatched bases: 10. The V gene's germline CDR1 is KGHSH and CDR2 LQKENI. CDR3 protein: CASSPIRQGGNGYTF. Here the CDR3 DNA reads TGTGCCAGCTCACCTATAAGACAGGGCGGGAATGGCTACACCTTC.

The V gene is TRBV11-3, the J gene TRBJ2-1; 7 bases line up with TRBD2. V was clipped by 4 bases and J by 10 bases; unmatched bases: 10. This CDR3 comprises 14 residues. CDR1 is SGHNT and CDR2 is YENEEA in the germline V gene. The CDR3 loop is CASSSLSAGEEQFF. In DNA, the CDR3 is TGTGCCAGCAGCTCCCTGAGTGCGGGAGAGGAGCAGTTCTTC.

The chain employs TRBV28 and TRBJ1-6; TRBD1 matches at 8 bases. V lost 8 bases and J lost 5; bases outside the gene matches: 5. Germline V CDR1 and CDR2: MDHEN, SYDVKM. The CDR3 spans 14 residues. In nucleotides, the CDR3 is TGTGCCAGCTGCTTGGGACAGGATAATTCACCCCTCCACTTT. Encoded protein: CASCLGQDNSPLHF.

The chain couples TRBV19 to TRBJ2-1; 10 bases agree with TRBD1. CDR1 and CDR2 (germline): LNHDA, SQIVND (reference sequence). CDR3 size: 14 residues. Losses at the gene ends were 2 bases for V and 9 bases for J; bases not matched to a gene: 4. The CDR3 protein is CASSIRTGGIEQFF. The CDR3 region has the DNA TGTGCCAGTAGTATAAGGACAGGGGGGATTGAGCAGTTCTTC.

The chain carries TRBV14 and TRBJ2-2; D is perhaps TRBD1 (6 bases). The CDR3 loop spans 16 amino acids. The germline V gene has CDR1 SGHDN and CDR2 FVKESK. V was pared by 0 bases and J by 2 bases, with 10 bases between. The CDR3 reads CASSQDAGVNTGELFF. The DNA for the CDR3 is TGTGCCAGCAGCCAAGATGCAGGGGTTAACACCGGGGAGCTGTTTTTT.

The CDR3 here is CASSLDGYLAGLEDTQYF. CDR3 in DNA: TGTGCCAGCAGTCTCGATGGGTACCTAGCGGGGTTGGAAGATACGCAGTATTTT. The gene calls are TRBV27 and TRBJ2-3, with 9 bases fitting TRBD2. Germline CDR1 reads MNHEY; CDR2 reads SMNVEV (reference sequence). The CDR3 sequence is 18 residues long. The ends lost 5 bases at V and 5 bases at J; junction bases unmatched: 17.

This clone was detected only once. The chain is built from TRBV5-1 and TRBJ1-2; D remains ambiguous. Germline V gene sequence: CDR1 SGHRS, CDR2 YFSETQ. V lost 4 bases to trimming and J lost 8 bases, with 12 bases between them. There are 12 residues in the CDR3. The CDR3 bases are TGCGCCAGCAGCGAGACGGGTAGGGGCTACACCTTC. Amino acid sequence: CASSETGRGYTF.

CDR3 loop: CASSYSGAEGYTF. The DNA for the CDR3 is TGTGCCAGCAGTTACTCGGGGGCGGAAGGCTACACCTTC. The V and J genes are TRBV6-5 and TRBJ1-2; D may be TRBD1 (6 bases). CDR1 is MNHEY, CDR2 SVGAGI, per germline. This CDR3 has 13 amino acids. Between the trimmed V and J ends, which lost 0 bases and 8 bases, there was a span of 10 bases.

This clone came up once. DNA for the CDR3: TGTGCCAGTAGTATAGATACTAGTCTGGGAGAGACCCAGTACTTC. It specifies CASSIDTSLGETQYF. This chain connects TRBV19 to TRBJ2-5, with D tentatively TRBD2 (5 bases). This CDR3 has 15 amino acids. The V end was cut by 0 bases, the J end by 4 bases, with 12 bases between. Germline V gene sequence: CDR1 LNHDA, CDR2 SQIVND (reference sequence).

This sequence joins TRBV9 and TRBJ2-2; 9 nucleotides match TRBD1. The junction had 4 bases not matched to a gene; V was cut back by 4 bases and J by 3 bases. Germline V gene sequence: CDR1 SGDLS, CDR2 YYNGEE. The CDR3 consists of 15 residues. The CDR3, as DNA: TGTGCCAGCAGCCCGGGACAGGGCGACACCGGGGAGCTGTTTTTT. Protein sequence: CASSPGQGDTGELFF.

The CDR3 reads CASSLSQGNYGYTF. For the CDR3, the DNA is TGCGCCAGCAGCTTGTCTCAGGGTAACTATGGCTACACCTTC. This chain joins TRBV5-1 and TRBJ1-2; D is perhaps TRBD1 (5 bases). The CDR3 runs 14 residues. The germline V gene has CDR1 SGHRS and CDR2 YFSETQ. V was pared by 1 base and J by 1 base, with 8 bases between.

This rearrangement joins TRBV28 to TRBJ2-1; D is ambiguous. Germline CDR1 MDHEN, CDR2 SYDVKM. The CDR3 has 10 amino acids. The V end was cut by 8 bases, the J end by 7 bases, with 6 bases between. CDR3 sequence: CASAWNEQFF. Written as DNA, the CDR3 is TGTGCCAGCGCGTGGAATGAGCAGTTCTTC. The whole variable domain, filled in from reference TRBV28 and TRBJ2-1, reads DVKVTQSSRYLVKRTGEKVFLECVQDMDHENMFWYRQDPGLGLRLIYFSYDVKMKEKGDIPEGYSVSREKKERFSLILESASTNQTSMYLCASAWNEQFFGPGTRLTVL.

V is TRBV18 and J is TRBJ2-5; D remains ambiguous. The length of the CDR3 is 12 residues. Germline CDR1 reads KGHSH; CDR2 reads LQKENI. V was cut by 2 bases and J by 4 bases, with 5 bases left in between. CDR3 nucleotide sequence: TGTGCCAGCTCACCAACCGGAGAGACCCAGTACTTC. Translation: CASSPTGETQYF.

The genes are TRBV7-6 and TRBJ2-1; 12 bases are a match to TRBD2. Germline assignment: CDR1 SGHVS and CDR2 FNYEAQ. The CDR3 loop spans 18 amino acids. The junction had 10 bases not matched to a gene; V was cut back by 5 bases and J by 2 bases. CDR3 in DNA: TGTGCCAGCAGCCACGCAGGGACTAGCGGGTGGGCCTACAATGAGCAGTTCTTC. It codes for CASSHAGTSGWAYNEQFF.

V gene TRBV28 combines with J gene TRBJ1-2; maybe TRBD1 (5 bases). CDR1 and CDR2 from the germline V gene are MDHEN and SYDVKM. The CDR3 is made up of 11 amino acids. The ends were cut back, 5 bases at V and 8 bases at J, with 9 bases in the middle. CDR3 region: CASSRAGGYTF. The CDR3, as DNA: TGTGCCAGCAGTAGGGCAGGGGGCTACACCTTC.

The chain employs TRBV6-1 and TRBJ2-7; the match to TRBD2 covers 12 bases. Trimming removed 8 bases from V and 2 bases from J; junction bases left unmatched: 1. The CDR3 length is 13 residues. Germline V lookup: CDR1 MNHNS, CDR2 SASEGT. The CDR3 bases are TGTGCCAGCGGACTAGCGGGGCCCTACGAGCAGTACTTC. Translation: CASGLAGPYEQYF.

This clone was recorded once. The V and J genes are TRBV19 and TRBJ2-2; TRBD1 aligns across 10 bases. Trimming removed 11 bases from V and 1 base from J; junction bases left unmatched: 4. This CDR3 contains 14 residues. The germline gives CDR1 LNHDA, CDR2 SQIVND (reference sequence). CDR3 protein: CASGTGVNTGELFF. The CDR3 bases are TGTGCCTCGGGGACAGGGGTGAACACCGGGGAGCTGTTTTTT. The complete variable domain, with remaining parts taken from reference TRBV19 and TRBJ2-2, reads DGGITQSPKYLFRKEGQNVTLSCEQNLNHDAMYWYRQDPGQGLRLIYYSQIVNDFQKGDIAEGYSVSREKKESFPLTVTSAQKNPTAFYLCASGTGVNTGELFFGEGSRLTVL.

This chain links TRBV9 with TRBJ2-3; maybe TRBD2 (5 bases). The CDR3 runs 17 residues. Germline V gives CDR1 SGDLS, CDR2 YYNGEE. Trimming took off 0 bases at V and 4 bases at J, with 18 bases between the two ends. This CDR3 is CASSVAQEHGEPDTQYF. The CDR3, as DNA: TGTGCCAGCAGCGTAGCTCAGGAGCATGGGGAGCCAGATACGCAGTATTTT.

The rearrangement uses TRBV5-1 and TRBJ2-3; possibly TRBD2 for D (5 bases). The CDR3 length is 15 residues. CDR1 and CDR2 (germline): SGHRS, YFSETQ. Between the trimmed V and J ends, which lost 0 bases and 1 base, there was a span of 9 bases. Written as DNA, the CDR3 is TGCGCCAGCAGCTTGGCTAGCACAGGCACAGATACGCAGTATTTT. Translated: CASSLASTGTDTQYF.